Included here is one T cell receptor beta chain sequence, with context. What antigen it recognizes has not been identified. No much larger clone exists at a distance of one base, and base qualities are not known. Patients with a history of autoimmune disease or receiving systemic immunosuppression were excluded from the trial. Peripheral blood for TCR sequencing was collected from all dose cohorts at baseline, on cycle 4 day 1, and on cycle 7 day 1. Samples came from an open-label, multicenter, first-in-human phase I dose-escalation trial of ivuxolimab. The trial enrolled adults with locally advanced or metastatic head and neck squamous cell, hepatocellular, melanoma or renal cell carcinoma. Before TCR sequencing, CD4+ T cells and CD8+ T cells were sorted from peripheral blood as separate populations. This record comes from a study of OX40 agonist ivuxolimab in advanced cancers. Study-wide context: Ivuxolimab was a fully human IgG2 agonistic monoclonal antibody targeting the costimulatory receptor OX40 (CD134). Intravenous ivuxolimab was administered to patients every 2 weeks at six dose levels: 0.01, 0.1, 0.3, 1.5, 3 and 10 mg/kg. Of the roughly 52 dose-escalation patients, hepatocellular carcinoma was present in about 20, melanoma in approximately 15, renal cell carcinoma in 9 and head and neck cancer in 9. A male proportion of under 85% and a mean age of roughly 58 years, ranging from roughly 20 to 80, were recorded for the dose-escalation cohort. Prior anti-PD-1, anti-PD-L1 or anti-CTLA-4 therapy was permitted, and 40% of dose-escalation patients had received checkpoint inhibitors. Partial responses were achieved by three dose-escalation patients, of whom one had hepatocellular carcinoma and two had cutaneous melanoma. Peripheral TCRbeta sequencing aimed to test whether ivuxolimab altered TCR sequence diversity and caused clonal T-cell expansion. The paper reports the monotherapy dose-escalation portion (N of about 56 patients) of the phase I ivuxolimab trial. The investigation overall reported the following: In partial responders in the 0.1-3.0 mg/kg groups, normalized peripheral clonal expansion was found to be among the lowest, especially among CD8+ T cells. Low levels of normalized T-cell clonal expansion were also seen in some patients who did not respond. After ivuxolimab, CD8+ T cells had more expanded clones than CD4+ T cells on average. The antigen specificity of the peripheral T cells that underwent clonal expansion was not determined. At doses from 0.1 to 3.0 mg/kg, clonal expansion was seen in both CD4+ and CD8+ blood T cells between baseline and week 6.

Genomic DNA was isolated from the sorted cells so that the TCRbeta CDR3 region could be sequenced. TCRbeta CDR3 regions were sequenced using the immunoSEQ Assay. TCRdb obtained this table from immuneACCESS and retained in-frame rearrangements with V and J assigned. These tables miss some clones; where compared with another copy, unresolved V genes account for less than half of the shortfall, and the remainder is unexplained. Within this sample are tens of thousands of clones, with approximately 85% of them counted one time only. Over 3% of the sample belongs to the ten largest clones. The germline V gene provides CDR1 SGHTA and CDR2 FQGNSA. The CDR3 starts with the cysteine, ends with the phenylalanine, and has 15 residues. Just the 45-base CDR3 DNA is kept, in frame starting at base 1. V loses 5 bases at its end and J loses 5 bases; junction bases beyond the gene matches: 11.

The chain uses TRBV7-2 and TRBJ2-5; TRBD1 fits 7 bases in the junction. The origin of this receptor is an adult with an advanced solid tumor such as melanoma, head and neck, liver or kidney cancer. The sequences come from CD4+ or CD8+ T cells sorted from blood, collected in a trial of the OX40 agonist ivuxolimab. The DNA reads TGTGCCAGCAGCCTCAGGTTAGGGGGCGCGGAGACCCAGTACTTC. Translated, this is CASSLRLGGAETQYF.